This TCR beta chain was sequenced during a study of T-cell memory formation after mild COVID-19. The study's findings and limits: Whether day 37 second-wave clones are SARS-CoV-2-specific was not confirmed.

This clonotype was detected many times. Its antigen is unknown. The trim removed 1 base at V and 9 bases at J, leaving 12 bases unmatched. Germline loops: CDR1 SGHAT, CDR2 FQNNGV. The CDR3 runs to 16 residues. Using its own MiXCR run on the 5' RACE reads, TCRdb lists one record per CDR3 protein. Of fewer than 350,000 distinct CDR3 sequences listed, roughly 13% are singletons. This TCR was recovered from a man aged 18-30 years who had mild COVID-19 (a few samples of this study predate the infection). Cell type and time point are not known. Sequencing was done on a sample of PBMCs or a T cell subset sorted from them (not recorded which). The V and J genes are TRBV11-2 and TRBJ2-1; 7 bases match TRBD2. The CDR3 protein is CASSLASGVWEREQFF. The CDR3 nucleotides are TGTGCCAGCAGCTTAGCAAGCGGGGTATGGGAACGTGAGCAGTTCTTC. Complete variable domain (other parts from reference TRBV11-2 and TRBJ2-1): EAGVAQSPRYKIIEKRQSVAFWCNPISGHATLYWYQQILGQGPKLLIQFQNNGVVDDSQLPKDRFSAERLKGVDSTLKIQPAKLEDSAVYLCASSLASGVWEREQFFGPGTRLTVL.